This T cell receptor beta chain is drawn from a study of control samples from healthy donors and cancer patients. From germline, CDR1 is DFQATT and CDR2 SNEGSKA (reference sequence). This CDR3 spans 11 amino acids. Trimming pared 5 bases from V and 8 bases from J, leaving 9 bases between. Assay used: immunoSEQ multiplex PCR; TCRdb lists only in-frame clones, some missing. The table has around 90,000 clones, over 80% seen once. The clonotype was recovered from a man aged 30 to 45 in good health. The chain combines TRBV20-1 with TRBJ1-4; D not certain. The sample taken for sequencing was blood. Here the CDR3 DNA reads TGCAGTGCTTTAACTGGGGAAAAACTGTTTTTT. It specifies CSALTGEKLFF.